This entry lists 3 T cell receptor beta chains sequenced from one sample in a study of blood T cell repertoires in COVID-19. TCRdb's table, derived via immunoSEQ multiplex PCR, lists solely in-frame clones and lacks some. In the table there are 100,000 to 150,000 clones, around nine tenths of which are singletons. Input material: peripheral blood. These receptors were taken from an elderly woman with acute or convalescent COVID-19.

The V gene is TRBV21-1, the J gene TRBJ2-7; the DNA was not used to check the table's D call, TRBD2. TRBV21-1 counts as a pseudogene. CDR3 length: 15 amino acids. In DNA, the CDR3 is TGTGCCAGCAAGCGGAGCGGGGGAACCCGCTACGAGCAGTACTTC. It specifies CASKRSGGTRYEQYF.

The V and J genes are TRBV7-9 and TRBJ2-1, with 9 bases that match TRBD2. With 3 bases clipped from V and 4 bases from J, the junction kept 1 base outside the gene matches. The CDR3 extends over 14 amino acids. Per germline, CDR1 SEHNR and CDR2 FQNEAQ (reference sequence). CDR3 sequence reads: CASSLGLAYNEQFF. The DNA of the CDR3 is TGTGCCAGCAGCTTGGGACTAGCTTACAATGAGCAGTTCTTC.

CDR3 in amino acids: CASSYRGGGGYEQYF. The CDR3 DNA reads as TGTGCCAGCAGTTACCGGGGTGGGGGCGGATACGAGCAGTACTTC. J is TRBJ2-7 and V is TRBV6-5; maybe TRBD1 (6 bases). Trimming cost V 2 bases and J 4 bases, with 15 bases left between them. This CDR3 contains 15 residues. The V gene's germline CDR1 is MNHEY and CDR2 SVGAGI.